The TCR beta chain described here comes from a study of blood T cell repertoires in COVID-19. Study details: Samples came from the United States, Italy and Spain, spanning acute and convalescent COVID-19. T cells, B-cell-depleted T cells, or PBMCs provided the cDNA or gDNA that served as material.

The CDR3 consists of 15 residues. Germline lookup yields CDR1 SGHDT and CDR2 YYEEEE. V was pared by 2 bases and J by 1 base, with 12 bases between. Authors' methods: Researchers report that nucleated cell counts were estimated from reference gene primer amplification. The table came from immunoSEQ multiplex PCR; TCRdb's copy has only in-frame clones and leaves some out. V, J and clone size were drawn from that table, and D and trimming were deduced from the DNA. The table has approximately 150,000 clones, 70% to 90% seen once. V gene TRBV5-6 combines with J gene TRBJ1-1; D call uncertain. The sample was peripheral blood. The sequence derives from a man aged 65-85 years with active COVID-19. The CDR3: CASSFFDTGNTEAFF. The CDR3 DNA sequence: TGTGCCAGCAGCTTTTTCGACACCGGGAACACTGAAGCTTTCTTT.